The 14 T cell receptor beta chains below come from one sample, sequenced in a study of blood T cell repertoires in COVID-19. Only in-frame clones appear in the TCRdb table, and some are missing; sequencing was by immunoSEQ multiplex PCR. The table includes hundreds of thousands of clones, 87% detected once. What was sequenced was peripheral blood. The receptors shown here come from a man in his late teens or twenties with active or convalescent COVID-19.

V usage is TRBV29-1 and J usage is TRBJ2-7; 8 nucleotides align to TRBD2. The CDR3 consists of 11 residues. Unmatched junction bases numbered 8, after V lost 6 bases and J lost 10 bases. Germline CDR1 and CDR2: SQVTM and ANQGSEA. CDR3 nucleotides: TGCAGCGTCACCGAGACTAGCGAACAGTACTTC. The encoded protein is CSVTETSEQYF.

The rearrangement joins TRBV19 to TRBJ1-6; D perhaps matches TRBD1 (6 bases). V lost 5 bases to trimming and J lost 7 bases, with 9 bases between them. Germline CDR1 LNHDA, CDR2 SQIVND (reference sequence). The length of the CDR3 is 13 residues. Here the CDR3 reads CASSGQLNSPLHF. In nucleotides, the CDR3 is TGTGCCAGTAGTGGACAGTTGAATTCACCCCTCCACTTT.

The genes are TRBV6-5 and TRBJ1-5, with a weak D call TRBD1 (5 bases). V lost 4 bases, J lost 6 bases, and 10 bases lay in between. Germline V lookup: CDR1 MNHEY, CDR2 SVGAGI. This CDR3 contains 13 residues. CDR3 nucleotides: TGTGCCAGCAGTTCCAGGGAACTTCAGCCCCAGCATTTT. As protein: CASSSRELQPQHF.

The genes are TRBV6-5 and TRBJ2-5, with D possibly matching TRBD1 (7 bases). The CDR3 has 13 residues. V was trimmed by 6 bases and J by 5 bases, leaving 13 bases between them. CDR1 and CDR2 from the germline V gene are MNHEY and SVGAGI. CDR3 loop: CASRPQGGETQYF. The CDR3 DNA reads TGTGCCAGCAGACCCCAGGGGGGTGAGACCCAGTACTTC.

The CDR3 loop reads CASSLAGTSGMSEQFF. CDR3 nucleotide sequence: TGTGCCAGCAGCTTAGCTGGGACTAGCGGGATGAGTGAGCAGTTCTTC. The chain uses TRBV7-2 and TRBJ2-1, with 13 bases lining up with TRBD2. Trimming took 0 bases from V and 9 from J; bases not matched to a gene: 5. CDR1 and CDR2 (germline): SGHTA, FQGNSA. CDR3 length: 16 residues.

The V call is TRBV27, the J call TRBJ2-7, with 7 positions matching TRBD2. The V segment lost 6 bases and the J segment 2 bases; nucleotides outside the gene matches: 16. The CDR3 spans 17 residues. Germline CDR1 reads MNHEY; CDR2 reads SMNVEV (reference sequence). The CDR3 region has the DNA TGTGCCAGCAGCCATGACGTAGGCGGGGGTTTTCCCTACGAGCAGTACTTC. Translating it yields CASSHDVGGGFPYEQYF.

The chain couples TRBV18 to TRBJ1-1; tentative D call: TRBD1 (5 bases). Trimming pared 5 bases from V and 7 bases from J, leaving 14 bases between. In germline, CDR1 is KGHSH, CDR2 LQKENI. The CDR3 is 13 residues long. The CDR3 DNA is TGTGCCAGCTCAACCGCTCAGGGCTTTGAAGCTTTCTTT. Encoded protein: CASSTAQGFEAFF.

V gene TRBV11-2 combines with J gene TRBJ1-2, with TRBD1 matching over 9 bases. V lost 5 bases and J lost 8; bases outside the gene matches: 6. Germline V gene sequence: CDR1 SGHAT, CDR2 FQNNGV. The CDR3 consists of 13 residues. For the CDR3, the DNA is TGTGCCAGCAGCCTAACAGGGGGCCGCGGCTACACCTTC. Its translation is CASSLTGGRGYTF.

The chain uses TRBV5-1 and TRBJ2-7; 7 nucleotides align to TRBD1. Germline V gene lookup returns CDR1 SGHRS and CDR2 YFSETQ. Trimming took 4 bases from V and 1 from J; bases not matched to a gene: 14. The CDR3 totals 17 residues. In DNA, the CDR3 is TGCGCCAGCAGCCCCAAAGAAGGACAGGAATTATCCTACGAGCAGTACTTC. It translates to CASSPKEGQELSYEQYF. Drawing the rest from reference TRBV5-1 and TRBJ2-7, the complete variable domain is KAGVTQTPRYLIKTRGQQVTLSCSPISGHRSVSWYQQTPGQGLQFLFEYFSETQRNKGNFPGRFSGRQFSNSRSEMNVSTLELGDSALYLCASSPKEGQELSYEQYFGPGTRLTVT.

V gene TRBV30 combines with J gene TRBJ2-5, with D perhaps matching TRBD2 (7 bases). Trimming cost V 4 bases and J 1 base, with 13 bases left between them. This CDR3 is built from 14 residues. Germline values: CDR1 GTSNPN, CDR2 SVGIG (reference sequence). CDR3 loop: CAWTSGGPQETQYF. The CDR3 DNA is TGTGCCTGGACCTCGGGGGGCCCCCAAGAGACCCAGTACTTC.

The CDR3, as DNA: TGTGCCAGCAGCCAAGATAGAGGGATTCGTGGCTACACCTTC. It translates to CASSQDRGIRGYTF. The V call is TRBV14, the J call TRBJ1-2; no clear D gene. The CDR3 loop spans 14 amino acids. Germline CDR1 reads SGHDN; CDR2 reads FVKESK. V was pared by 0 bases and J by 7 bases, with 12 bases between.

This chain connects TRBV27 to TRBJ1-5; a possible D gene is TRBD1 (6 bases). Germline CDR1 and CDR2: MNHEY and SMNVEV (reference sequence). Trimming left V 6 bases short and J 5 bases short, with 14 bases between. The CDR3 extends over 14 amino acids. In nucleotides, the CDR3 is TGTGCCAGCAGCCTCCGACAGGCAGATCAGCCCCAGCATTTT. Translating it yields CASSLRQADQPQHF.

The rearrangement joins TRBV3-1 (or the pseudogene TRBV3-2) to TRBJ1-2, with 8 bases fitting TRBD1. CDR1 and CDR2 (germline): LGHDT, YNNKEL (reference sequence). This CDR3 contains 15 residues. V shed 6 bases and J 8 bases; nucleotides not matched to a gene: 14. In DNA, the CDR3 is TGTGCCAGCAGTGACTTGGGCAGGGGGCTCGAAGGCTACACCTTC. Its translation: CASSDLGRGLEGYTF.

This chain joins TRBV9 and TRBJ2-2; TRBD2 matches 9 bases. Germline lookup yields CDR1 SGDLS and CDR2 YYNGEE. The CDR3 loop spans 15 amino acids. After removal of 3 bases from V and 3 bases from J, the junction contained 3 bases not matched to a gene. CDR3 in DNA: TGTGCCAGCAGCGGGGGACTAGCAGACACCGGGGAGCTGTTTTTT. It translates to CASSGGLADTGELFF.